The 21 T cell receptor beta chains below all came from one sample that was sequenced in a study of cytomegalovirus exposure and HLA in healthy donors. TCRdb keeps only in-frame clones here, not all; method: immunoSEQ multiplex PCR. The sample consists of under 85,000 clones, 90% to 95% of them appearing once. Sequencing input: PBMCs. The receptors originated from a young man in good health and CMV-seropositive.

V and J are TRBV25-1 and TRBJ1-2; 12 bases match TRBD1. With V trimmed by 1 base and J by 6 bases, 6 bases remained unmatched. Looked up from germline, CDR1 is MGHDK and CDR2 is SYGVNS. The CDR3 sequence is 16 residues long. In DNA, the CDR3 is TGTGCCAGCAGTGAATTTGGGACAGGGGGCATGGATGGCTACACCTTC. Its translation is CASSEFGTGGMDGYTF.

The V and J genes are TRBV6-1 and TRBJ2-3; 7 bases align to TRBD1. The germline CDR1 and CDR2 sequences are MNHNS and SASEGT. The CDR3 consists of 13 residues. The J segment lost 5 bases and the V segment lost 5 bases, leaving 4 bases of the junction unmatched. CDR3 bases: TGTGCCAGCAGTAAGACAGGGCGAGATACGCAGTATTTT. Encoded protein: CASSKTGRDTQYF.

The chain couples TRBV6-5 to TRBJ1-1; TRBD1 is a possible D gene (5 bases). The CDR3 totals 13 residues. V lost 5 bases and J 1 base, leaving 8 bases between the germline ends. Germline assignment: CDR1 MNHEY and CDR2 SVGAGI. The CDR3 loop reads CASSTDRNTEAFF. The CDR3 DNA reads TGTGCCAGCAGTACAGACAGGAACACTGAAGCTTTCTTT.

J is TRBJ2-5 and V is TRBV5-1; 13 nucleotides match TRBD2. This CDR3 comprises 15 residues. With V trimmed by 2 bases and J by 2 bases, 0 bases remained unmatched. CDR1 and CDR2 from the germline V gene are SGHRS and YFSETQ. The DNA for the CDR3 is TGCGCCAGCAGCTTACTAGCGGGAGGGCAAGAGACCCAGTACTTC. Its translation is CASSLLAGGQETQYF.

The chain links TRBV15 to TRBJ2-7, with 12 bases aligning to TRBD2. CDR1 and CDR2 from the germline V gene are LNHNV and YYDKDF (reference sequence). Germline trimming cut 4 bases from V and 1 base from J; bases unmatched to any gene: 2. This CDR3 is built from 15 residues. The CDR3 region is CATSTGTSGSYEQYF. The CDR3 DNA reads TGTGCCACCAGCACCGGGACTAGCGGGTCCTACGAGCAGTACTTC. Full variable domain (missing parts from reference TRBV15 and TRBJ2-7): DAMVIQNPRYQVTQFGKPVTLSCSQTLNHNVMYWYQQKSSQAPKLLFHYYDKDFNNEADTPDNFQSRRPNTSFCFLDIRSPGLGDTAMYLCATSTGTSGSYEQYFGPGTRLTVT.

The V gene is TRBV27, the J gene TRBJ1-5; D is uncertain. The CDR3 spans 14 residues. Per germline, CDR1 MNHEY and CDR2 SMNVEV (reference sequence). The germline V and J ends were trimmed by 6 bases and 5 bases, with 14 bases remaining between them. CDR3 in amino acids: CASRPENGDQPQHF. DNA for the CDR3: TGTGCCAGCAGGCCCGAGAACGGGGATCAGCCCCAGCATTTT.

The chain joins TRBV7-3 to TRBJ2-3; 9 bases are a match to TRBD2. This CDR3 has 17 residues. With V trimmed by 6 bases and J by 5 bases, 15 bases remained unmatched. CDR1 is SGHTA, CDR2 FQGTGA, per germline. The CDR3 DNA reads as TGTGCCAGCAGGCCAGGTGGTGTAGCGGGAGTTAGAGATACGCAGTATTTT. Translating gives CASRPGGVAGVRDTQYF.

This clone has a single count. The chain carries TRBV27 and TRBJ2-7; 7 bases map to TRBD2. The CDR3 length is 14 residues. Germline assignment: CDR1 MNHEY and CDR2 SMNVEV (reference sequence). V dropped 4 bases and J dropped 1; count of bases not matched to a gene: 4. As DNA, the CDR3 is TGTGCCAGCAGTTATACTAGCGAATCCTACGAGCAGTACTTC. Its protein product is CASSYTSESYEQYF.

This chain connects TRBV6-5 to TRBJ2-1; 8 bases align to TRBD1. V lost 2 bases to trimming and J lost 8 bases; unmatched junction nucleotides: 11. From germline, CDR1 is MNHEY and CDR2 SVGAGI. The CDR3 spans 16 residues. This chain's CDR3 is CASSYGWDRRLDEQFF. The DNA for the CDR3 is TGTGCCAGCAGTTACGGTTGGGACAGGAGGCTCGATGAGCAGTTCTTC.

The chain combines TRBV4-2 with TRBJ2-2, with D possibly TRBD1 on 6 matching bases. Germline V gene data show CDR1 as LGHNA and CDR2 as YNFKEQ. V was pared by 4 bases and J by 4 bases, with 13 bases between. The CDR3 totals 15 residues. The DNA of the CDR3 is TGTGCCAGCAGCCGGGGGCGCTCCCCCACCGGGGAGCTGTTTTTT. This sequence encodes CASSRGRSPTGELFF.

V and J are TRBV9 and TRBJ1-5; 7 nucleotides line up with TRBD1. Germline CDR1 SGDLS, CDR2 YYNGEE. There are 14 residues in the CDR3. J was trimmed by 6 bases and V by 0 bases; bases with no gene match: 3. CDR3 region: CASSVEGAGQPQHF. The DNA of the CDR3 is TGTGCCAGCAGCGTAGAGGGGGCGGGTCAGCCCCAGCATTTT.

V usage is TRBV27 and J usage is TRBJ2-1; 7 bases fit TRBD1. This CDR3 region has 12 residues. Per the germline V gene, CDR1 is MNHEY and CDR2 is SMNVEV (reference sequence). Trimming at V came to 6 bases and at J to 6 bases, leaving 2 bases not matched to a gene. CDR3: CASSRTGNEQFF. The CDR3 DNA sequence: TGTGCCAGCAGCCGGACAGGCAATGAGCAGTTCTTC.

The genes are TRBV6-7 and TRBJ1-5; no clear D gene. TRBV6-7 belongs to the ORF category, with a function that is uncertain. Trimming left V 2 bases short and J 2 bases short, with 22 bases between. CDR3 size: 19 residues. The CDR3 coding sequence is TGTGCCAGCAGTTACCAATCGAGGGAGGTGGCTGGTTGCAATCAGCCCCAGCATTTT. It translates to CASSYQSREVAGCNQPQHF.

This clone has only one observation. The chain recombines TRBV15 with TRBJ1-5; no definite D call. The CDR3 is made up of 16 amino acids. CDR1 is LNHNV, CDR2 YYDKDF, per germline (reference sequence). V gave up 1 base and J gave up 4 bases, with 14 bases separating them. The CDR3 loop reads CATSRGLARGNQPQHF. CDR3 DNA sequence: TGTGCCACCAGCAGAGGGTTAGCTCGAGGGAATCAGCCCCAGCATTTT.

Only one count was recorded for this clone. The chain joins TRBV29-1 to TRBJ2-5; D gene unclear. Trimming took 6 bases from V and 1 from J, leaving 9 bases between them. The germline CDR1 and CDR2 sequences are SQVTM and ANQGSEA. The CDR3 loop spans 12 amino acids. CDR3 in DNA: TGCAGCGTGGAGTTCAGCCAAGAGACCCAGTACTTC. Encoded protein: CSVEFSQETQYF. The whole variable domain, remainder taken from reference TRBV29-1 and TRBJ2-5, is SAVISQKPSRDICQRGTSLTIQCQVDSQVTMMFWYRQQPGQSLTLIATANQGSEATYESGFVIDKFPISRPNLTFSTLTVSNMSPEDSSIYLCSVEFSQETQYFGPGTRLLVL.

The J gene is TRBJ1-1, the V gene TRBV30, with D perhaps matching TRBD1 (5 bases). The V gene lost 4 bases and the J gene lost 5 bases, with 11 bases spanning the gap. The length of the CDR3 is 12 residues. CDR1 is GTSNPN and CDR2 is SVGIG in the germline V gene (reference sequence). The chain's CDR3 is CAWTPRATEAFF. The CDR3 DNA reads as TGTGCCTGGACCCCCAGGGCGACTGAAGCTTTCTTT. The full variable domain, rest sourced from reference TRBV30 and TRBJ1-1, is SQTIHQWPATLVQPVGSPLSLECTVEGTSNPNLYWYRQAAGRGLQLLFYSVGIGQISSEVPQNLSASRPQDRQFILSSKKLLLSDSGFYLCAWTPRATEAFFGQGTRLTVV.

The chain links TRBV7-2 to TRBJ2-7; 7 nucleotides agree with TRBD1. The CDR3 length is 14 residues. Looked up from germline, CDR1 is SGHTA and CDR2 is FQGNSA. V lost 4 bases and J lost 4; bases outside the gene matches: 7. As DNA, the CDR3 is TGTGCCAGCAGCTCCCTCCGACAGGGTTACGAGCAGTACTTC. As protein: CASSSLRQGYEQYF.

The gene calls are TRBV15 and TRBJ2-7; D might be TRBD1 (6 bases). From germline, CDR1 is LNHNV and CDR2 YYDKDF (reference sequence). The CDR3 sequence is 16 residues long. V lost 0 bases and J lost 5, with 17 bases in between. CDR3 region: CATSRDQTGPMNEQYF. The CDR3 DNA is TGTGCCACCAGCAGAGATCAGACAGGCCCCATGAACGAGCAGTACTTC.

This sequence joins TRBV5-6 and TRBJ1-1; 7 bases are a match to TRBD1. The CDR3 sequence is 15 residues long. The J segment lost 4 bases and the V segment lost 2 bases, leaving 8 bases of the junction unmatched. Germline values: CDR1 SGHDT, CDR2 YYEEEE. This chain's CDR3 is CASSLQGLGGTEAFF. CDR3 coding DNA: TGTGCCAGCAGCTTACAGGGGCTGGGTGGCACTGAAGCTTTCTTT. Filled out from reference TRBV5-6 and TRBJ1-1, the complete variable domain reads DAGVTQSPTHLIKTRGQQVTLRCSPKSGHDTVSWYQQALGQGPQFIFQYYEEEERQRGNFPDRFSGHQFPNYSSELNVNALLLGDSALYLCASSLQGLGGTEAFFGQGTRLTVV.

The table lists this clone with a few counts. This chain links TRBV18 with TRBJ2-7; D possibly corresponds to TRBD2 (5 bases). The CDR3 sequence is 16 residues long. The V gene's germline CDR1 is KGHSH and CDR2 LQKENI. V lost 2 bases and J lost 1, with 15 bases in between. Written as DNA, the CDR3 is TGTGCCAGCTCACCAAAGGAGGCCCGGCTATCCTACGAGCAGTACTTC. Encoded protein: CASSPKEARLSYEQYF.

V is TRBV6-5 and J is TRBJ2-7; 9 bases line up with TRBD1. V trimming: 7 bases; J trimming: 6 bases; junction bases outside the gene matches: 13. This CDR3 region has 15 residues. Germline CDR1 reads MNHEY; CDR2 reads SVGAGI. This CDR3 reads CASTAGQGNTLEQYF. CDR3 sequence (DNA): TGTGCCAGCACCGCGGGACAGGGTAATACCCTCGAGCAGTACTTC.